The 2 T cell receptor beta chains given below trace back to one sample, sequenced in a study of T cells and Merkel cell carcinoma outcomes. Data came from immunoSEQ multiplex PCR; TCRdb stores just in-frame clones and leaves some out. This sample has a few thousand clones, with 88% found just once. Sequences were obtained from tumor tissue from Merkel cell carcinoma. These receptors came from a human donor with Merkel cell carcinoma.

V and J are TRBV19 and TRBJ1-5, with D possibly TRBD1 on 6 matching bases. The CDR3 extends over 13 amino acids. Between the trimmed V and J ends, which lost 4 bases and 3 bases, there was a span of 7 bases. The germline gives CDR1 LNHDA, CDR2 SQIVND (reference sequence). The CDR3 nucleotides read TGTGCCAGTAGTAGACAGGTCAATCAGCCCCAGCATTTT. Translating gives CASSRQVNQPQHF.

This chain connects TRBV30 to TRBJ2-3; 11 bases are a match to TRBD2. Per the germline V gene, CDR1 is GTSNPN and CDR2 is SVGIG (reference sequence). The CDR3 runs 13 residues. The V segment lost 3 bases and the J segment 12 bases; nucleotides outside the gene matches: 8. CDR3 sequence: CAWRDDLAGGQYF. The CDR3 DNA is TGTGCCTGGAGGGATGACCTAGCGGGGGGACAGTATTTT.